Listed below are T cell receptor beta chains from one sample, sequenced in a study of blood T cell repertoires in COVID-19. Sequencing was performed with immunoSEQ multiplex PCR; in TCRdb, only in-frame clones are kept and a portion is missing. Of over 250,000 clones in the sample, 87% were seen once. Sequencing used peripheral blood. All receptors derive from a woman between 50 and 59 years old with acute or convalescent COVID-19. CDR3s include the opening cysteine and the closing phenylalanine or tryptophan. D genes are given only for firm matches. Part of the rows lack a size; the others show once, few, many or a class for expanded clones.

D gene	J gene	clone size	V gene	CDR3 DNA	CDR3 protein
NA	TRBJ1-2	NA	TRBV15	TGTGCCACCAGCAGAGGGGGTTTGGGGCGAGCTAACTATGGCTACACCTTC	CATSRGGLGRANYGYTF
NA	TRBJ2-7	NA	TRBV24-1	TGTGCCACCAGTGATTCATACAGGGGGGGACGGGCCGAGCAGTACTTC	CATSDSYRGGRAEQYF
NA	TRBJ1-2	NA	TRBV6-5	TGTGCCAGCAGTTACGGGGCAGGCCTTCTGGAGTACACCTTC	CASSYGAGLLEYTF
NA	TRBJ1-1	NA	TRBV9	TGTGCCAGCAGCTCAACGCAGTGGACTGAAGCTTTCTTT	CASSSTQWTEAFF
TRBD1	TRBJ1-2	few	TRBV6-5	TGTGCCAGCAGTACCGGGACAGGGGGCATCTATGGCTACACCTTC	CASSTGTGGIYGYTF
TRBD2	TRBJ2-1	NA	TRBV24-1	TGTGCCACCAGTGACCCGAGCGGGAGGTTGGCCAATGAGCAGTTCTTC	CATSDPSGRLANEQFF
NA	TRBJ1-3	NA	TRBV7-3	TGTGCCAGCAGTCCAGGGGCGGCCCACTCTGGAAACACCATATATTTT	CASSPGAAHSGNTIYF
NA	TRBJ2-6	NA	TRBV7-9	TGTGCCAGCAGCTTAGAGGGGGCTGGGGCCAACGTCCTGACTTTC	CASSLEGAGANVLTF
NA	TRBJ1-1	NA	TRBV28	TGTGCCAGCAGCCCCCCGGACAGGAACACTGAAGCTTTCTTT	CASSPPDRNTEAFF
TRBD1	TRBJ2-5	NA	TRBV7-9	TGTGCCAGCAGCTTAGCCGGGACAGGGGCCAAAGAGACCCAGTACTTC	CASSLAGTGAKETQYF
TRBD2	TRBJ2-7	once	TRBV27	TGTGCCAGCAGTTTATTTTTTCCCCTCGGCGTAGCGGGAGACTACGAGCAGTACTTC	CASSLFFPLGVAGDYEQYF
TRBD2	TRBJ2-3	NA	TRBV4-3	TGCGCCAGCAGCCATTTCCCGGGACTAGAGGGGGGCACAGATACGCAGTATTTT	CASSHFPGLEGGTDTQYF
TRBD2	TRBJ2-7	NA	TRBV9	TGTGCCAGCAGCGTAGGTCTAGCGGGAAGCTCCTACGAGCAGTACTTC	CASSVGLAGSSYEQYF
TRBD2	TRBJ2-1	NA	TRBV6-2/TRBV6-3	TGTGCCAGCAGTTACTATATAGCGGGAGGTGGAAATGAGCAGTTCTTC	CASSYYIAGGGNEQFF
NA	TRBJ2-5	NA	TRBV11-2	TGTGCCAGCAGCCCTTGGACTACACAAGAGACCCAGTACTTC	CASSPWTTQETQYF
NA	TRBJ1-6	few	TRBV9	TGTGCCAGCAGCCTTACAGGCGACAATAATTCACCCCTCCACTTT	CASSLTGDNNSPLHF